This T cell receptor beta chain was identified in a study of a mutant IDH1 vaccine in newly diagnosed glioma. The overall study: Vaccination followed radiotherapy alone by 4-6 weeks, or accompanied temozolomide cycles. Therapy received beforehand was radiotherapy, temozolomide, or both, with most patients given both.

Findings of the study overall: Seemingly, top peripheral T cell clonotype changes bore no relation to pseudoprogression.

Details on this clone: Its target is not known.

With 2 bases clipped from V and 5 bases from J, the junction kept 8 bases outside the gene matches. The CDR3 is 15 residues long. The germline V gene has CDR1 SGHNT and CDR2 YYREEE (reference sequence). The table came from immunoSEQ multiplex PCR; TCRdb's copy has only in-frame clones and leaves some out. The sample shows about 60,000 clones, around four fifths of them seen only once. Time point here: week 5, during vaccination. With topical imiquimod, each dose of the vaccine consisted of 300 ug of mutant IDH1 20-mer peptide. This material consisted of PBMCs, taken from a glioma patient whose treatment included an IDH1 peptide vaccine. V usage is TRBV5-4 and J usage is TRBJ2-5; TRBD2 aligns across 8 bases. The source is a woman in her forties or fifties with glioma. This CDR3 is CASSLSGGAKETQYF. The CDR3 DNA follows: TGTGCCAGCAGCTTATCCGGGGGGGCCAAGGAGACCCAGTACTTC.